This passage covers 24 T cell receptor beta chains from one sample sequenced in a study of early T cells in non-severe SARS-CoV-2 infection. Using its own MiXCR run on the 5' RACE reads, TCRdb lists one record per CDR3 protein. This sample carries 25,000 to 30,000 distinct CDR3 sequences, 4% to 5.5% of them seen once, and the ten largest clones take approximately 4%. The source material was whole blood. The source of these receptors is an adult who was a healthcare worker with PCR-confirmed SARS-CoV-2 infection or an uninfected control (not recorded which).

This clonotype has ten or more counts. This chain joins TRBV5-5 and TRBJ2-7; TRBD1 matches at 9 bases. The germline CDR1 and CDR2 sequences are SGHKS and YYEKEE (reference sequence). V dropped 0 bases and J dropped 5; count of bases not matched to a gene: 12. This CDR3 is 17 amino acids long. CDR3 protein: CASSLDVGTGSVHEQYF. The DNA for the CDR3 is TGTGCCAGCAGCTTGGACGTCGGGACAGGGTCAGTGCACGAGCAGTACTTC.

This clonotype was seen ten or more times. The gene calls are TRBV7-9 and TRBJ2-1; TRBD2 matches 8 bases. This CDR3 contains 15 residues. Trimming cost V 2 bases and J 6 bases; bases outside gene matches: 6. Germline V gives CDR1 SEHNR, CDR2 FQNEAQ (reference sequence). The CDR3 spells CASSLLAGQVNEQFF. The CDR3 bases are TGTGCCAGCAGCTTACTAGCGGGCCAGGTCAATGAGCAGTTCTTC.

The sample holds many counts of this clonotype. The chain carries TRBV6-2 or TRBV6-3 and TRBJ2-3, with no clear D. Germline CDR1 is MNHEY and CDR2 is SVGEGT. V lost 4 bases and J lost 2, with 13 bases in between. The CDR3 runs to 15 residues. In nucleotides, the CDR3 is TGTGCCAGCAGTTCCAGCCCTCCCTACACAGATACGCAGTATTTT. Translated: CASSSSPPYTDTQYF.

This clonotype was counted a few times. The chain links TRBV11-2 to TRBJ2-1, with no clear D. Germline CDR1 reads SGHAT; CDR2 reads FQNNGV. The CDR3 totals 12 residues. V was cut by 1 base and J by 10 bases, with 8 bases left in between. The CDR3 spells CASSLVQSEQFF. CDR3 bases: TGTGCCAGCAGCTTAGTTCAGTCGGAGCAGTTCTTC.

This chain connects TRBV11-2 to TRBJ2-7; D perhaps matches TRBD2 (5 bases). The V end lost 3 bases, the J end lost 2 bases, and 14 bases lay between the germline ends. Per the germline V gene, CDR1 is SGHAT and CDR2 is FQNNGV. This CDR3 has 15 residues. CDR3 bases: TGTGCCAGCAGCTTTAGGAACCCGACTACCTACGAGCAGTACTTC. Its protein is CASSFRNPTTYEQYF. The whole variable domain, remainder taken from reference TRBV11-2 and TRBJ2-7, is EAGVAQSPRYKIIEKRQSVAFWCNPISGHATLYWYQQILGQGPKLLIQFQNNGVVDDSQLPKDRFSAERLKGVDSTLKIQPAKLEDSAVYLCASSFRNPTTYEQYFGPGTRLTVT.

This chain connects TRBV5-1 to TRBJ2-3; D call uncertain. This CDR3 spans 16 amino acids. Trimming removed 4 bases from V and 0 bases from J, with 15 bases in between. Germline-derived CDR1 and CDR2 are SGHRS and YFSETQ. CDR3 nucleotide sequence: TGCGCCAGCAGCAGGACCACATCGTCTAGCACAGATACGCAGTATTTT. Translation: CASSRTTSSSTDTQYF.

This clonotype was seen many times. The chain combines TRBV6-6 with TRBJ1-2; D call uncertain. Trimming stripped 7 bases from V and 6 bases from J, with 33 bases between. The CDR3 has 19 residues. CDR1 and CDR2 (germline): MNHNY, SVGAGI (reference sequence). The CDR3 DNA is TGTGCCAGCAAACCGGACTATTGGGGAAAAATCCCTTCGGGGAATGGCTACACCTTC. Protein product: CASKPDYWGKIPSGNGYTF.

There are many counts of this clonotype. This chain links TRBV5-1 with TRBJ2-7; D unclear. The CDR3 is 12 amino acids. Between the trimmed V and J ends, which lost 0 bases and 4 bases, there was a span of 5 bases. Germline CDR1 SGHRS, CDR2 YFSETQ. The CDR3 region is CASSLERYEQYF. CDR3 DNA: TGCGCCAGCAGCTTGGAGAGGTACGAGCAGTACTTC.

This clonotype was picked up many times. V is TRBV12-3 or TRBV12-4 and J is TRBJ2-7; no firm D call. The CDR3 runs 13 residues. V gave up 6 bases and J gave up 1 base, with 10 bases separating them. The CDR3 DNA sequence: TGTGCCAGCAGCCGCGGTAAATCCTACGAGCAGTACTTC. It specifies CASSRGKSYEQYF.

This clonotype was detected ten times or more. The chain is built from TRBV20-1 and TRBJ2-7; 11 nucleotides align to TRBD2. The J segment lost 2 bases and the V segment lost 3 bases, leaving 18 bases of the junction unmatched. Germline V CDR1 and CDR2: DFQATT, SNEGSKA (reference sequence). The CDR3 extends over 19 amino acids. In DNA, the CDR3 is TGCAGTGCTAGCCGGGGGACTAGCGGAGAGGGGGTTTCAGCCTACGAGCAGTACTTC. It encodes CSASRGTSGEGVSAYEQYF.

At least ten counts were recorded for this clonotype. The chain recombines TRBV30 with TRBJ1-1; D is unclear. This CDR3 has 12 amino acids. Trimming removed 1 base at V and 9 bases at J, with 12 bases between. Germline lookup yields CDR1 GTSNPN and CDR2 SVGIG (reference sequence). In DNA form, the CDR3 reads TGTGCCTGGAGTGATGGGAACGGGAAAGCTTTCTTT. Amino acid sequence: CAWSDGNGKAFF.

This clonotype was seen a few times. The rearrangement uses TRBV5-1 and TRBJ1-1, with D unclear. V lost 4 bases and J 4 bases, leaving 14 bases between the germline ends. Germline V CDR1 and CDR2: SGHRS, YFSETQ. The CDR3 totals 14 residues. The CDR3 protein is CASSTLTRGTEAFF. CDR3 DNA sequence: TGCGCCAGCAGCACCCTGACCCGGGGCACTGAAGCTTTCTTT.

This clonotype has more than one count but fewer than ten. J is TRBJ2-1 and V is TRBV14; 12 bases line up with TRBD2. The germline CDR1 and CDR2 sequences are SGHDN and FVKESK. CDR3 length: 16 amino acids. Germline trimming cut 4 bases from V and 10 bases from J; bases unmatched to any gene: 11. The CDR3 is CASSPLGTSGRREQFF. The DNA of the CDR3 is TGTGCCAGCAGCCCCCTAGGCACTAGCGGGAGGCGGGAGCAGTTCTTC.

In this sample, this clonotype turned up a few times. The chain uses TRBV18 and TRBJ1-1; D uncertain. V lost 2 bases and J lost 1, with 11 bases in between. Germline CDR1 is KGHSH and CDR2 is LQKENI. This CDR3 has 15 amino acids. In DNA, the CDR3 is TGTGCCAGCTCACCAGAGAGTAGAAGGAACACTGAAGCTTTCTTT. Protein: CASSPESRRNTEAFF.

This clonotype was recorded at least ten times. V is TRBV2 and J is TRBJ2-1; the D is unclear. Deletions cut 2 bases from V and 6 bases from J, with 17 bases between. The germline V gene encodes CDR1 SNHLY and CDR2 FYNNEI. This CDR3 comprises 16 residues. CDR3 sequence (DNA): TGTGCCAGCAGTGAAAGAAGAGTCCAGGTCGCCAATGAGCAGTTCTTC. The encoded protein is CASSERRVQVANEQFF.

This clonotype was seen at least ten times. As DNA, the CDR3 is TGTGCCAGCAGTTACTCGATCCGCTCGGCCAGGGTGGTCGATGGCTACACCTTC. Translating it yields CASSYSIRSARVVDGYTF. This sequence joins TRBV6-2 or TRBV6-3 and TRBJ1-2, with D tentatively TRBD1 (5 bases). This CDR3 is 18 amino acids long. Germline lookup yields CDR1 MNHEY and CDR2 SVGEGT. Trimming shortened V by 0 bases and J by 6 bases, and 23 bases separated the two germline ends.

The V and J genes are TRBV7-8 and TRBJ2-7; D could derive from TRBD1 or TRBD2 (5 bases each). CDR1 SGHVS and CDR2 FQNEAQ come from the germline V gene. CDR3 size: 15 residues. V gave up 6 bases and J gave up 5 bases, with 20 bases separating them. Here the CDR3 reads CASSLPGPPPHEQYF. In DNA form, the CDR3 reads TGTGCCAGCAGTCTCCCGGGACCGCCGCCCCACGAGCAGTACTTC. Using reference TRBV7-8 and TRBJ2-7 for the parts outside the CDR3, the full variable domain is GAGVSQSPRYKVAKRGQDVALRCDPISGHVSLFWYQQALGQGPEFLTYFQNEAQLDKSGLPSDRFFAERPEGSVSTLKIQRTQQEDSAVYLCASSLPGPPPHEQYFGPGTRLTVT.

The chain uses TRBV28 and TRBJ2-1; D might be TRBD2 (6 bases). Deletions cut 2 bases from V and 4 bases from J, with 12 bases between. Germline CDR1 is MDHEN and CDR2 is SYDVKM. This CDR3 contains 15 residues. CDR3 DNA sequence: TGTGCCAGCAGTTTAGGAGGGCCCGGGTACAATGAGCAGTTCTTC. This translates into CASSLGGPGYNEQFF. Complete variable domain (other parts from reference TRBV28 and TRBJ2-1): DVKVTQSSRYLVKRTGEKVFLECVQDMDHENMFWYRQDPGLGLRLIYFSYDVKMKEKGDIPEGYSVSREKKERFSLILESASTNQTSMYLCASSLGGPGYNEQFFGPGTRLTVL.

At least ten counts were recorded for this clonotype. The V gene is TRBV5-1, the J gene TRBJ2-7; the D gene is possibly TRBD1 (6 bases). V was shortened by 4 bases and J by 6 bases, with 11 bases between the two germline ends. The CDR3 extends over 12 amino acids. Per germline, CDR1 SGHRS and CDR2 YFSETQ. The CDR3 nucleotides read TGCGCCAGCAGCCGAGGACAGACCGAGCAGTACTTC. This translates into CASSRGQTEQYF.

This clonotype was seen many times. The chain joins TRBV24-1 to TRBJ2-1, with D perhaps matching TRBD1 or TRBD2 (6 bases each). The CDR3 spans 15 residues. The ends were cut back, 4 bases at V and 4 bases at J, with 13 bases in the middle. Germline CDR1 is KGHDR and CDR2 is SFDVKD. CDR3 sequence (DNA): TGTGCCACCAGTGACGGAGGGGGAACGTACAATGAGCAGTTCTTC. Translating it yields CATSDGGGTYNEQFF.

In its sample, this clonotype was seen a few times. The chain joins TRBV7-9 to TRBJ1-3, with D perhaps TRBD1 (5 bases). CDR3 length equals 17 residues. CDR1 is SEHNR, CDR2 FQNEAQ, per germline (reference sequence). V shed 0 bases and J shed 0 bases, with 12 bases lying between them. The chain's CDR3 is CASSLARGHLSGNTIYF. The DNA for the CDR3 is TGTGCCAGCAGCTTAGCGCGAGGACACCTCTCTGGAAACACCATATATTTT. Looking up the rest from reference TRBV7-9 and TRBJ1-3 gives the full variable domain: DTGVSQNPRHKITKRGQNVTFRCDPISEHNRLYWYRQTLGQGPEFLTYFQNEAQLEKSRLLSDRFSAERPKGSFSTLEIQRTEQGDSAMYLCASSLARGHLSGNTIYFGEGSWLTVV.

This clonotype was seen ten or more times. CDR3 coding DNA: TGTGCCAGCAGTTTTCAGGGTGCCGGGGAGCTGTTTTTT. This codes for CASSFQGAGELFF. The chain recombines TRBV28 with TRBJ2-2; maybe TRBD1 (5 bases). Per the germline V gene, CDR1 is MDHEN and CDR2 is SYDVKM. CDR3 length equals 13 residues. V lost 3 bases and J 6 bases, leaving 8 bases between the germline ends. Complete variable domain (other parts from reference TRBV28 and TRBJ2-2): DVKVTQSSRYLVKRTGEKVFLECVQDMDHENMFWYRQDPGLGLRLIYFSYDVKMKEKGDIPEGYSVSREKKERFSLILESASTNQTSMYLCASSFQGAGELFFGEGSRLTVL.

This clonotype was counted at least ten times. The chain couples TRBV7-9 to TRBJ2-3; perhaps TRBD1 as D (6 bases). Per germline, CDR1 SEHNR and CDR2 FQNEAQ (reference sequence). This CDR3 comprises 14 residues. The V and J ends lost 4 bases and 2 bases respectively, with 10 bases between them. The CDR3 region has the DNA TGTGCCAGCAGCTCAGACAGGCTCACAGATACGCAGTATTTT. Its protein is CASSSDRLTDTQYF.

The chain employs TRBV2 and TRBJ2-1, with 13 bases aligning to TRBD2. V lost 4 bases, J lost 3 bases, and 9 bases stayed unmatched. Germline assignment: CDR1 SNHLY and CDR2 FYNNEI. The CDR3 contains 18 residues. The CDR3 sequence: CASSATKTSGRIYNEQFF. CDR3 DNA sequence: TGTGCCAGCAGTGCCACAAAGACTAGCGGGAGGATCTACAATGAGCAGTTCTTC.